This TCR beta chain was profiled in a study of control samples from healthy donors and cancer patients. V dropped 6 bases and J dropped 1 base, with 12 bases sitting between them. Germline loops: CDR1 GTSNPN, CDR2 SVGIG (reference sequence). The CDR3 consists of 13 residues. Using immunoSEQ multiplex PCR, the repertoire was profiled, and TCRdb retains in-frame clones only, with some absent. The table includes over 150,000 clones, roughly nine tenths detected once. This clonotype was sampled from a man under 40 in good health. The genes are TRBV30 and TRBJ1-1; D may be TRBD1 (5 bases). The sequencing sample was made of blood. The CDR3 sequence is CACQTDPNTEAFF. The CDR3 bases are TGTGCCTGTCAGACAGACCCGAACACTGAAGCTTTCTTT.